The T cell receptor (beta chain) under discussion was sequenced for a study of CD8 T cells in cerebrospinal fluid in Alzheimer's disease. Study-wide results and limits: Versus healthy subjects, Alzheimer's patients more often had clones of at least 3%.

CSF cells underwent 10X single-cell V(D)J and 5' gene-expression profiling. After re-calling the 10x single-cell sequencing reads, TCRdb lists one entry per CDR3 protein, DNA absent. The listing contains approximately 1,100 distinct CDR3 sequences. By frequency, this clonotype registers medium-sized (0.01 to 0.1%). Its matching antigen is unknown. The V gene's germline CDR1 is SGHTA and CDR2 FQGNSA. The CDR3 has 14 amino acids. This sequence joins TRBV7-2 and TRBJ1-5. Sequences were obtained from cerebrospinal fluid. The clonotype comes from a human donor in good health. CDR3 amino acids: CASSLGLNNQPQHF.